One T cell receptor (beta chain) is described in this entry. Authors' methods: Amplification with reference gene primers provided the estimates of nucleated cell counts. Method: immunoSEQ multiplex PCR; TCRdb's copy keeps in-frame clones and lacks some. D and trimming come from the DNA, and the V and J calls and clone size come from that table. The sample carries 100,000 to 150,000 clones, roughly four fifths recorded once. Trimming took 2 bases from V and 4 from J; bases not matched to a gene: 7. From germline, CDR1 is SGHVS and CDR2 FQNEAQ. This CDR3 spans 15 amino acids. The data belong to a study of blood T cell repertoires in COVID-19. About the study: Acute and convalescent COVID-19 specimens originated in the United States, Italy and Spain. The analysed material was cDNA or gDNA that came from T cells, B-cell-depleted T cells, or PBMCs.

The V and J genes are TRBV7-8 and TRBJ2-5; 7 nucleotides match TRBD1. The clonotype originates from a woman between 55 and 75 years old with acute or convalescent COVID-19. Sequencing used peripheral blood. The CDR3 region is CASSLMTGKRETQYF. CDR3 coding DNA: TGTGCCAGCAGCTTAATGACAGGGAAAAGAGAGACCCAGTACTTC.